Sequencing of this T cell receptor (beta chain) was carried out in a study of blood T cell repertoires in COVID-19. The V segment lost 7 bases and the J segment 7 bases; nucleotides outside the gene matches: 7. The CDR3 contains 14 residues. CDR1 MNHNY and CDR2 SVGAGI come from the germline V gene (reference sequence). Clones were read by immunoSEQ multiplex PCR, and TCRdb kept only the in-frame ones, dropping some. The sample has approximately 190,000 clones; around 90% are singletons. Sequenced: peripheral blood. V is TRBV6-6 and J is TRBJ1-5; the match to TRBD1 covers 10 bases. The sequence came from a man aged 45-65 years with acute or convalescent COVID-19. CDR3 coding DNA: TGTGCCAGCAAAGGGACAGGGGCGTGGCAGCCCCAGCATTTT. As protein: CASKGTGAWQPQHF.